This TCR beta chain was sequenced for a study of cytomegalovirus exposure and HLA in healthy donors. Looking at the study overall: Drawn from HLA-typed donors, tens of millions of unique TCRs were held in an early data release. Most donors, more than 80% of 350 to 450 genotyped, fell in the Caucasian-associated ancestry cluster. Study findings and constraints: In a later analysis, parvovirus B19, influenza, CMV and Epstein-Barr virus appeared linked to several top co-occurrence clusters. In the analysis, some V segments, TRBV6-2 and TRBV6-3 included, were excluded as indistinguishable.

With 60 Vbeta and 13 Jbeta primers, the PCR was carried out. Sequencing used immunoSEQ multiplex PCR; TCRdb keeps in-frame clones, though not all of them. This sample has some 120,000 clones, with under 85% found just once. From germline, CDR1 is MNHEY and CDR2 SMNVEV (reference sequence). Trimming took off 4 bases at V and 3 bases at J, with 19 bases between the two ends. The CDR3 runs to 16 residues. On this clone: Antigen unknown.

The sample taken for sequencing was PBMCs. The rearrangement uses TRBV27 and TRBJ2-7; maybe TRBD2 (5 bases). The receptor was derived from a man aged 25 to 45 in good health and CMV-seronegative. In DNA form, the CDR3 reads TGTGCCAGCAGTTCTACCACAGCTGGACTTATCTACGAGCAGTACTTC. Protein: CASSSTTAGLIYEQYF.